These 9 T cell receptor beta chains were sequenced from one sample in a study of follicular helper T cells after annual influenza vaccination. The time point is: 2014-2015 season, 7 days after vaccination. The assay was immunoSEQ multiplex PCR, and TCRdb's table has in-frame clones only and misses some. The data contain 7,000 to 10,000 clones, roughly 80% of them singletons. Sequenced here: CXCR5+ CD38- circulating T follicular helper cells from blood, sampled 7 days after influenza vaccination. Subset described: circulating Tfh, non-naive CD4+CXCR5+PD-1+ (ICOS+CD38+ or ICOS-CD38-). The receptors were sampled from an adult who received the influenza vaccine.

The rearrangement uses TRBV5-1 and TRBJ1-4; D not certain. V was cut by 4 bases and J by 0 bases, with 7 bases left in between. The germline V gene encodes CDR1 SGHRS and CDR2 YFSETQ. This CDR3 comprises 14 residues. CDR3 nucleotide sequence: TGCGCCAGCAGCGAGGTTGCAACTAATGAAAAACTGTTTTTT. This codes for CASSEVATNEKLFF.

The table lists this clone with a count of one. CDR3 in amino acids: CAWRGDRPINGYTF. CDR3 nucleotide sequence: TGTGCCTGGAGGGGAGACAGGCCAATCAACGGCTACACCTTC. The chain links TRBV30 to TRBJ1-2; a possible D gene is TRBD1 (6 bases). This CDR3 has 14 residues. Germline CDR1 is GTSNPN and CDR2 is SVGIG (reference sequence). Trimming removed 3 bases at V and 8 bases at J, with 19 bases between.

This chain connects TRBV2 to TRBJ1-1; no firm D call. Looked up from germline, CDR1 is SNHLY and CDR2 is FYNNEI. V lost 3 bases to trimming and J lost 5 bases, with 16 bases between them. This CDR3 spans 15 amino acids. CDR3 amino acids: CASSERWGGGTEAFF. The CDR3 nucleotides read TGTGCCAGCAGTGAGAGGTGGGGAGGAGGGACTGAAGCTTTCTTT.

The V call is TRBV11-3, the J call TRBJ2-2; 10 bases fit TRBD1. V shed 8 bases, J shed 4 bases, and the junction held 4 bases outside the gene matches. The CDR3 contains 14 residues. The germline V gene has CDR1 SGHNT and CDR2 YENEEA. The DNA for the CDR3 is TGTGCCAGCCGCCGGGACAGGGGCACCGGGGAGCTGTTTTTT. Protein: CASRRDRGTGELFF.

The rearrangement uses TRBV4-2 and TRBJ1-6; the D is unclear. Deletions cut 0 bases from V and 4 bases from J, with 10 bases between. Germline lookup yields CDR1 LGHNA and CDR2 YNFKEQ. This CDR3 has 16 residues. CDR3 in amino acids: CASSQDVGNYNSPLHF. DNA for the CDR3: TGTGCCAGCAGCCAAGATGTAGGGAATTATAATTCACCCCTCCACTTT.

The chain is built from TRBV11-2 and TRBJ2-7; no clear D. Trimming removed 4 bases from V and 1 base from J, with 11 bases in between. The germline V gene has CDR1 SGHAT and CDR2 FQNNGV. This CDR3 spans 14 amino acids. In DNA, the CDR3 is TGTGCCAGCAGCTACGTTGAGGAGTCCTACGAGCAGTACTTC. Translated, it gives CASSYVEESYEQYF.

The chain employs TRBV5-4 and TRBJ2-2; 8 nucleotides agree with TRBD1. The V gene's germline CDR1 is SGHNT and CDR2 YYREEE (reference sequence). CDR3 length: 15 amino acids. The trim removed 5 bases at V and 7 bases at J, leaving 10 bases unmatched. CDR3 protein: CASRAGTGGRGELFF. For the CDR3, the DNA is TGTGCCAGCAGAGCCGGGACAGGAGGCCGCGGGGAGCTGTTTTTT.

The chain uses TRBV5-5 and TRBJ2-2; 8 bases are shared with TRBD2. With V trimmed by 0 bases and J by 5 bases, 9 bases remained unmatched. The germline V gene has CDR1 SGHKS and CDR2 YYEKEE (reference sequence). CDR3 length equals 17 residues. The CDR3 loop is CASSLGRGGRYTGELFF. For the CDR3, the DNA is TGTGCCAGCAGCTTGGGCCGGGGGGGCCGGTATACCGGGGAGCTGTTTTTT.

J is TRBJ2-2 and V is TRBV5-4, with TRBD1 matching 8 bases. Trimming removed 4 bases from V and 5 bases from J; junction bases left unmatched: 7. In germline, CDR1 is SGHNT, CDR2 YYREEE (reference sequence). The CDR3 runs 15 residues. CDR3 amino acids: CASSTQGARTGELFF. As DNA, the CDR3 is TGTGCCAGCAGCACGCAGGGGGCGAGGACCGGGGAGCTGTTTTTT.